Listed below are T cell receptor beta chains from one sample, sequenced in a study of beta chain features in type 1 diabetes. The method was immunoSEQ multiplex PCR; TCRdb's version includes in-frame clones alone and lacks a portion of them. This sample carries 280,000 or so clones, approximately 15% of them seen once, and the ten largest clones take around 0.015%. The sample comprised naive CD4+ T cells from blood. Receptor source: a man younger than 35 with type 1 diabetes. The CDR3 runs from the conserved cysteine through the conserved F or W. D genes are given only for firm matches. Rows may omit the clone size; those that give it use once, few, many or a size class.

TRBJ2-1,TRBV28,12,.,.,TGTGCCAGCAGTTTACCGGGTGGTGTGTGGTTCTTC,CASSLPGGVWFF
TRBJ1-4,TRBV11-2,11,.,.,TGTGCCAGCCAGGTCCGGGAAAAACTGTTTTTT,CASQVREKLFF
TRBJ2-7,TRBV2,14,few,.,TGTGCCAGCTCGGGACTGCTGATCTCCTACGAGCAGTACTTC,CASSGLLISYEQYF
TRBJ1-2,TRBV20-1,11,few,.,TGCAGTGCTAGGGAGAGGGAGGGCTACACCTTC,CSAREREGYTF
TRBJ2-5,TRBV27,13,few,.,TGTGCCAGCAGTTTACAGGGTGGCGAGACCCAGTACTTC,CASSLQGGETQYF
TRBJ2-5,TRBV1,15,.,.,TGCACCAGCAGCCCGTCTAGCGGACACCAAGAGACCCAGTACTTC,CTSSPSSGHQETQYF
TRBJ2-5,TRBV7-9,14,.,.,TGTGCCAGCAGCCGTCGGGGGTCGGTAGAGACCCAGTACTTC,CASSRRGSVETQYF
TRBJ2-7,TRBV7-2,14,.,.,TGTGCCAGCAGCCCAATGACAGCCTCCTACGAGCAGTACTTC,CASSPMTASYEQYF
TRBJ2-3,TRBV5-4,16,.,.,TGTGCCAGCAGCTTGACCTCGGGATTGAGCACAGATACGCAGTATTTT,CASSLTSGLSTDTQYF
TRBJ2-6,TRBV27,15,.,.,TGTGCCAGCAGTTCCCGGAGCTCTGGGGCCAACGTCCTGACTTTC,CASSSRSSGANVLTF
TRBJ2-5,TRBV2,15,.,TRBD2,TGTGCCAGCAGCGTATCCCGGGGGGATGGCGAGACCCAGTACTTC,CASSVSRGDGETQYF
TRBJ1-2,TRBV7-9,13,.,.,TGTGCCAGCAGTCCTACTGGAGACTATGGCTACACCTTC,CASSPTGDYGYTF
TRBJ2-5,TRBV19,15,.,.,TGTGCCAGTAGCCCCATCAGGGCGGTCCAAGAGACCCAGTACTTC,CASSPIRAVQETQYF
TRBJ1-1,TRBV7-2,14,few,.,TGTGCCAGCAGCGTAGTGGGCAGGGTGGATGAAGCTTTCTTT,CASSVVGRVDEAFF
TRBJ2-1,TRBV4-1,17,.,TRBD2,TGCGCCAGCAGCCAAGGCATCCTAGCGGGAGGGCGGAATGAGCAGTTCTTC,CASSQGILAGGRNEQFF
TRBJ1-1,TRBV5-4,15,few,TRBD1,TGTGCCAGCAGCGGGACAGGGGGCAAGAACACTGAAGCTTTCTTT,CASSGTGGKNTEAFF
TRBJ2-2,TRBV9,16,.,.,TGTGCCAGCAGCCCCCTGGGCGGGGTGAACACCGGGGAGCTGTTTTTT,CASSPLGGVNTGELFF
TRBJ2-5,TRBV9,16,few,TRBD2,TGTGCCAGCAGCGTAGAAGCGGGGGGGCTATGGGAGACCCAGTACTTC,CASSVEAGGLWETQYF
TRBJ2-1,TRBV19,14,.,.,TGTGCCAGTAGGCGGACAACCGACTACAATGAGCAGTTCTTC,CASRRTTDYNEQFF
TRBJ2-3,TRBV29-1,13,few,.,TGCAGCGGGGAACGGGGGAGTGAAGATACGCAGTATTTT,CSGERGSEDTQYF
TRBJ1-5,TRBV28,13,.,.,TGTGCCAGCAGTTTCCCTCCCCGAGAGCCCCAGCATTTT,CASSFPPREPQHF
TRBJ2-5,TRBV19,16,few,.,TGTGCCAGTAGTACTGTTCATGGAGGGTCGCAAGAGACCCAGTACTTC,CASSTVHGGSQETQYF